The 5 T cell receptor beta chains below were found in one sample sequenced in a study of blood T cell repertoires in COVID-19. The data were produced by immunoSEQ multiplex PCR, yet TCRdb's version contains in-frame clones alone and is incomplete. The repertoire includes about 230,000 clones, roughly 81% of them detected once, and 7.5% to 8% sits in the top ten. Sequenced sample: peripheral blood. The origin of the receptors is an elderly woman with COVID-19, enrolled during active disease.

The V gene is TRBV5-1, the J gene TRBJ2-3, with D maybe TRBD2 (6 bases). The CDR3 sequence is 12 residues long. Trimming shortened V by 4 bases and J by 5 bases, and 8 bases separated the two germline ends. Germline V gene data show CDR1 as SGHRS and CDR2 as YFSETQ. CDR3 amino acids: CASSEGGDTQYF. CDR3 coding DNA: TGCGCCAGCAGCGAGGGAGGAGATACGCAGTATTTT.

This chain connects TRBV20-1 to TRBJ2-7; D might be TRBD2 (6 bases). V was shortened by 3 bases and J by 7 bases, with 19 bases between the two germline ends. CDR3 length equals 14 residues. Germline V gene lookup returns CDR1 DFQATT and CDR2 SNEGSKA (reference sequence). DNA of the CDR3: TGCAGTGCTAGTGTTCGGACACTCCGGGGGGAGCAGTACTTC. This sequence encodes CSASVRTLRGEQYF.

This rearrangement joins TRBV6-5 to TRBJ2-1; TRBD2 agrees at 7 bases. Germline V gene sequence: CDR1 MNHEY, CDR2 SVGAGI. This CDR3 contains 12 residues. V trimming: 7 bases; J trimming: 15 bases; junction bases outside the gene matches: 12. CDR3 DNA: TGTGCCAGCACCTCGGGGGAGGGGAGCCCGTTCTTC. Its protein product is CASTSGEGSPFF.

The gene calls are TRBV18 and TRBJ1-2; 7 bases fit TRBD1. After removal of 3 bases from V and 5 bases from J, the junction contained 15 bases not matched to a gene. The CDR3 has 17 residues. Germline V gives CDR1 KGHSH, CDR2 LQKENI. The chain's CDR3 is CASSPDNLDRVGYGYTF. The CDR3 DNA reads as TGTGCCAGCTCACCGGATAATCTCGACAGGGTTGGTTATGGCTACACCTTC.

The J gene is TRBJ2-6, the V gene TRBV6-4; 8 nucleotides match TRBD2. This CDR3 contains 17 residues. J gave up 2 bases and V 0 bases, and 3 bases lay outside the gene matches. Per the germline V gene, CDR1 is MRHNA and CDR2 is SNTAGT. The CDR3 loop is CASSDSLGRAGANVLTF. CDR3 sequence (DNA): TGTGCCAGCAGTGACTCCCTCGGGAGGGCTGGGGCCAACGTCCTGACTTTC.